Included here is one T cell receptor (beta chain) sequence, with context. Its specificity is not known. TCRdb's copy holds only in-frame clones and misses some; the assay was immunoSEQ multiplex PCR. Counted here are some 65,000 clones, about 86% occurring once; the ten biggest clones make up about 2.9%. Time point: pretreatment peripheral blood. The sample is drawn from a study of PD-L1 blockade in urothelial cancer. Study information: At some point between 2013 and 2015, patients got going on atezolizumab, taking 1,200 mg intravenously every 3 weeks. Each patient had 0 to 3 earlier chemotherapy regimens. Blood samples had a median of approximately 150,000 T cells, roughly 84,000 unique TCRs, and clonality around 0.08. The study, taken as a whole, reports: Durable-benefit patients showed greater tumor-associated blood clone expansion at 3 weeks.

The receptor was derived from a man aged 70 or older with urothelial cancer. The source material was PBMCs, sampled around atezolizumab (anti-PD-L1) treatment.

DNA of the CDR3: TGCGCCAGCAGCAAGGGACTAGCGGGAGTTGAAGATACGCAGTATTTT. This codes for CASSKGLAGVEDTQYF. The V call is TRBV5-1, the J call TRBJ2-3, with 14 bases lining up with TRBD2. The junction had 6 bases not matched to a gene; V was cut back by 4 bases and J by 5 bases. Germline values: CDR1 SGHRS, CDR2 YFSETQ. The CDR3 contains 16 residues.